A selection of T cell receptor beta chains follows, all from one sample in a study of blood T cell repertoires in COVID-19. Produced via immunoSEQ multiplex PCR; TCRdb's table is partial and in-frame only. The sample has some 180,000 clones, around 86% seen once. Sequenced material: peripheral blood. These receptor sequences come from a man aged 35-49 years with acute or convalescent COVID-19. The CDR3 runs from the conserved cysteine through the conserved F or W. The order of the fields is D gene, J gene, clone size, V gene, CDR3 DNA, CDR3 protein. A D gene is named only where the DNA matches it firmly. Rows may omit the clone size; those that give it use once, few, many or a size class.

d_gene: TRBD2; j_gene: TRBJ2-1; abundance: once; v_gene: TRBV7-2; CDR3nt: TGTGCCAGCAGGCCTTTTACAACTAGCGGGCCCTACAATGAGCAGTTCTTC; CDR3aa: CASRPFTTSGPYNEQFF
d_gene: NA; j_gene: TRBJ2-7; abundance: NA; v_gene: TRBV21-1; CDR3nt: TGTGCCAGCACTGGACCGGGACAGGGTATTCTGGAGCAGTACTTC; CDR3aa: CASTGPGQGILEQYF
d_gene: NA; j_gene: TRBJ1-4; abundance: NA; v_gene: TRBV20-1; CDR3nt: TGCAGTGGCAGGGTTAGGGAAAAACTGTTTTTT; CDR3aa: CSGRVREKLFF
d_gene: NA; j_gene: TRBJ2-1; abundance: NA; v_gene: TRBV25-1; CDR3nt: TGTGCCAGCAGTGAATTCAGGTTTGATAGGAATGAGCAGTTCTTC; CDR3aa: CASSEFRFDRNEQFF
d_gene: NA; j_gene: TRBJ2-7; abundance: NA; v_gene: TRBV7-9; CDR3nt: TGTGCCAGCAGCTTAAGGGCAGGGGTCCGCCCCTACGAGCAGTACTTC; CDR3aa: CASSLRAGVRPYEQYF
d_gene: TRBD1; j_gene: TRBJ1-5; abundance: NA; v_gene: TRBV28; CDR3nt: TGTGCCAGCAGTTTTCCGGGACAGGGCAATCAGCCCCAGCATTTT; CDR3aa: CASSFPGQGNQPQHF
d_gene: TRBD1; j_gene: TRBJ1-2; abundance: NA; v_gene: TRBV29-1; CDR3nt: TGCAGCGTTGATACAGGGGGCGTACATGGCTACACCTTC; CDR3aa: CSVDTGGVHGYTF
d_gene: NA; j_gene: TRBJ2-5; abundance: NA; v_gene: TRBV6-1; CDR3nt: TGTGCCAGCAGTGAATGGGGGGAATTCCTGGAGACCCAGTACTTC; CDR3aa: CASSEWGEFLETQYF
d_gene: NA; j_gene: TRBJ1-2; abundance: NA; v_gene: TRBV2; CDR3nt: TGTGCCAGCAGTGAATGGCGGGAAGGTGCCGGCTACACCTTC; CDR3aa: CASSEWREGAGYTF
d_gene: TRBD1; j_gene: TRBJ2-2; abundance: NA; v_gene: TRBV6-5; CDR3nt: TGTGCCAGCACCCTGCGACAGGGGAACACCGGGGAGCTGTTTTTT; CDR3aa: CASTLRQGNTGELFF
d_gene: NA; j_gene: TRBJ2-5; abundance: NA; v_gene: TRBV6-1; CDR3nt: TGTGCCAGCAGTGATGTCTACAGGGAGACCCAGTACTTC; CDR3aa: CASSDVYRETQYF
d_gene: TRBD1; j_gene: TRBJ2-5; abundance: NA; v_gene: TRBV19; CDR3nt: TGTGCCAGTAGTCCGCGGGGACAGGGGAGACTTATTTACGAGACCCAGTACTTC; CDR3aa: CASSPRGQGRLIYETQYF
d_gene: TRBD2; j_gene: TRBJ2-1; abundance: NA; v_gene: TRBV5-1; CDR3nt: TGCGCCAGCAGCCACACTCGTAGCGGGGGACTCTCCTACAATGAGCAGTTCTTC; CDR3aa: CASSHTRSGGLSYNEQFF
d_gene: NA; j_gene: TRBJ1-1; abundance: NA; v_gene: TRBV7-3; CDR3nt: TGTGCCAGCAGCCCCATGGCGGGCGGTTTGACTGAAGCTTTCTTT; CDR3aa: CASSPMAGGLTEAFF
d_gene: TRBD1; j_gene: TRBJ1-2; abundance: NA; v_gene: TRBV6-5; CDR3nt: TGTGCCAGCAGCCCCGGGACAGGGGGCTATGGCTACACCTTC; CDR3aa: CASSPGTGGYGYTF
d_gene: TRBD1; j_gene: TRBJ1-2; abundance: NA; v_gene: TRBV24-1; CDR3nt: TGTGCCACCAGTGACAGGGGGCTGAGTGGCTACACCTTC; CDR3aa: CATSDRGLSGYTF
d_gene: TRBD2; j_gene: TRBJ2-3; abundance: NA; v_gene: TRBV19; CDR3nt: TGTGCCAGTAGTACCCTAGCGGGGGGGGCGGATACGCAGTATTTT; CDR3aa: CASSTLAGGADTQYF
d_gene: NA; j_gene: TRBJ1-1; abundance: NA; v_gene: TRBV9; CDR3nt: TGTGCCAGCAGCCCCCGACAGTGGAACACTGAAGCTTTCTTT; CDR3aa: CASSPRQWNTEAFF
d_gene: TRBD1; j_gene: TRBJ1-2; abundance: NA; v_gene: TRBV7-3; CDR3nt: TGTGCCAGCAGCCCCTCAGGGGGCTATGGCTACACCTTC; CDR3aa: CASSPSGGYGYTF
d_gene: TRBD2; j_gene: TRBJ2-7; abundance: NA; v_gene: TRBV6-5; CDR3nt: TGTGCCAGCAGTTTTTACGGGGGGTCGGCCCGAGAGCAGTACTTC; CDR3aa: CASSFYGGSAREQYF
d_gene: TRBD2; j_gene: TRBJ2-3; abundance: NA; v_gene: TRBV2; CDR3nt: TGTGCCAGCAGCCCGGGGAGCGGGGGGCGTTTTAGCACAGATACGCAGTATTTT; CDR3aa: CASSPGSGGRFSTDTQYF
d_gene: TRBD2; j_gene: TRBJ2-7; abundance: NA; v_gene: TRBV18; CDR3nt: TGTGCCAGCTCTACCACTAGCGGGGGACACGAGCAGTACTTC; CDR3aa: CASSTTSGGHEQYF
d_gene: NA; j_gene: TRBJ2-6; abundance: NA; v_gene: TRBV30; CDR3nt: TGTGCCTGGAGTCTGTGGGGGGACTCTGGGGCCAACGTCCTGACTTTC; CDR3aa: CAWSLWGDSGANVLTF
d_gene: TRBD2; j_gene: TRBJ2-1; abundance: NA; v_gene: TRBV5-1; CDR3nt: TGCGCCAGCAGCAAAAGCACTAGCGGGGCTTACAATGAGCAGTTCTTC; CDR3aa: CASSKSTSGAYNEQFF
d_gene: NA; j_gene: TRBJ1-6; abundance: NA; v_gene: TRBV7-9; CDR3nt: TGTGCCAGCACCCTCAGCCAGGGAGGACATAATTCACCCCTCCACTTT; CDR3aa: CASTLSQGGHNSPLHF
d_gene: NA; j_gene: TRBJ2-3; abundance: NA; v_gene: TRBV7-6; CDR3nt: TGTGCCAGCAGCTTAGATCGGGGGGCGAGCACAGATACGCAGTATTTT; CDR3aa: CASSLDRGASTDTQYF
d_gene: NA; j_gene: TRBJ2-5; abundance: NA; v_gene: TRBV18; CDR3nt: TGTGCCAGCTCACCACCCTCGGAGGGTGGGGAGACCCAGTACTTC; CDR3aa: CASSPPSEGGETQYF
d_gene: TRBD1; j_gene: TRBJ1-2; abundance: once; v_gene: TRBV18; CDR3nt: TGTGCCAGCTCACTTCCCGGGACAGGGGTCTATGGCTACACCTTC; CDR3aa: CASSLPGTGVYGYTF
d_gene: TRBD1; j_gene: TRBJ1-1; abundance: NA; v_gene: TRBV2; CDR3nt: TGTGCCAGCAAGACAGGGGGCGTGAATGCTGAAGCTTTCTTT; CDR3aa: CASKTGGVNAEAFF
d_gene: NA; j_gene: TRBJ1-5; abundance: NA; v_gene: TRBV2; CDR3nt: TGTGCCAGCAGTGAGAGGATGCGCAATCAGCCCCAGCATTTT; CDR3aa: CASSERMRNQPQHF
d_gene: TRBD1; j_gene: TRBJ2-7; abundance: NA; v_gene: TRBV28; CDR3nt: TGTGCCAGCAGCCTAGACAGGGTCTCCTACGAGCAGTACTTC; CDR3aa: CASSLDRVSYEQYF
d_gene: NA; j_gene: TRBJ1-5; abundance: NA; v_gene: TRBV12-3/TRBV12-4; CDR3nt: TGTGCCAGCACCCTAGGGGGCAATCAGCCCCAGCATTTT; CDR3aa: CASTLGGNQPQHF
d_gene: NA; j_gene: TRBJ1-1; abundance: NA; v_gene: TRBV7-3; CDR3nt: TGTGCCAGCAGCCCCCGGACAAACAAGAACACTGAAGCTTTCTTT; CDR3aa: CASSPRTNKNTEAFF
d_gene: NA; j_gene: TRBJ1-6; abundance: NA; v_gene: TRBV5-6; CDR3nt: TGTGCCAGCAGCTTAGGGGGTCGGTCACCCCTCCACTTT; CDR3aa: CASSLGGRSPLHF
d_gene: TRBD2; j_gene: TRBJ2-3; abundance: NA; v_gene: TRBV10-1; CDR3nt: TGCGCCAGCAAGGCTCGGCGGGGGGACACAGATACGCAGTATTTT; CDR3aa: CASKARRGDTDTQYF
d_gene: NA; j_gene: TRBJ1-1; abundance: NA; v_gene: TRBV11-2; CDR3nt: TGTGCCAGCAGCTTATGCCCGTTATGCTTCAGGGGAACTAACACTGAAGCTTTCTTT; CDR3aa: CASSLCPLCFRGTNTEAFF
d_gene: TRBD2; j_gene: TRBJ2-1; abundance: NA; v_gene: TRBV24-1; CDR3nt: TGTGCCACCAGTGACGCTAGCGGGGGCGATGAGCAGTTCTTC; CDR3aa: CATSDASGGDEQFF
d_gene: TRBD1; j_gene: TRBJ1-1; abundance: NA; v_gene: TRBV30; CDR3nt: TGTGCCTGGACAAACAGGGGGAGGACTGAAGCTTTCTTT; CDR3aa: CAWTNRGRTEAFF
d_gene: NA; j_gene: TRBJ1-4; abundance: NA; v_gene: TRBV30; CDR3nt: TGTGCCTGGAGTGTAGTGGAGGGGTGGAAACTGTTTTTT; CDR3aa: CAWSVVEGWKLFF
d_gene: NA; j_gene: TRBJ2-3; abundance: NA; v_gene: TRBV18; CDR3nt: TGTGCCAGCCCCCCACTCGCGGGGGCCGTCACAGATACGCAGTATTTT; CDR3aa: CASPPLAGAVTDTQYF
d_gene: NA; j_gene: TRBJ1-1; abundance: NA; v_gene: TRBV21-1; CDR3nt: TGTGCCAGCAGCAAAGGGGAGAAACACCTACAAAAAACTGAAGCTTTCTTT; CDR3aa: CASSKGEKHLQKTEAFF